Each of the 10 T cell receptor beta chains below was sequenced from the same sample in a study of CD8 T cells in ankylosing spondylitis. Each CDR3 protein gets one entry after TCRdb re-called the 5' RACE reads with MiXCR. The sample includes 230,000 or so distinct CDR3 sequences, 24% of them seen just once. Material: blood, either unsorted or a sorted T cell fraction (not recorded which). These receptors were obtained from a male donor with ankylosing spondylitis or in good health (not recorded which).

This clonotype was seen more than once but under ten times. CDR3 sequence: CASSLGLGSNEQFF. CDR3 nucleotide sequence: TGTGCCAGCAGCTTAGGACTAGGGAGCAATGAGCAGTTCTTC. This sequence joins TRBV11-3 and TRBJ2-1; TRBD2 is a possible D gene (6 bases). This CDR3 region has 14 residues. Germline V gives CDR1 SGHNT, CDR2 YENEEA. The germline V and J ends were trimmed by 1 base and 6 bases, with 10 bases remaining between them.

The J gene is TRBJ2-3, the V gene TRBV5-5; no firm D call. This CDR3 has 13 residues. CDR1 is SGHKS and CDR2 is YYEKEE in the germline V gene (reference sequence). The V end lost 5 bases, the J end lost 4 bases, and 11 bases lay between the germline ends. CDR3: CASRITLADTQYF. In nucleotides, the CDR3 is TGTGCCAGCAGAATCACGCTTGCAGATACGCAGTATTTT.

This clonotype was observed a handful of times. J is TRBJ2-7 and V is TRBV20-1, with TRBD2 identical over 12 bases. This CDR3 has 17 amino acids. Germline trimming cut 0 bases from V and 1 base from J; bases unmatched to any gene: 7. The germline gives CDR1 DFQATT, CDR2 SNEGSKA (reference sequence). The CDR3 DNA sequence: TGCAGTGCTAGAGATGAAAGGCTAGCGGGGGGGTCCTACGAGCAGTACTTC. Translating it yields CSARDERLAGGSYEQYF.

CDR3 in DNA: TGCAGTGCTAGAGGGGGGGCCTTCGGGACCCAGTACTTC. This codes for CSARGGAFGTQYF. The chain carries TRBV20-1 and TRBJ2-5; the D call may be TRBD1 or TRBD2 (6 bases each). Trimming took 1 base from V and 7 from J, leaving 13 bases between them. Germline values: CDR1 DFQATT, CDR2 SNEGSKA (reference sequence). The CDR3 is 13 amino acids.

The rearrangement links TRBV5-6 to TRBJ2-7; D remains unclear. Germline loops: CDR1 SGHDT, CDR2 YYEEEE. V was pared by 0 bases and J by 2 bases, with 6 bases between. The CDR3 length is 13 residues. CDR3 coding DNA: TGTGCCAGCAGCTTGGCTTCAACCTACGAGCAGTACTTC. This translates into CASSLASTYEQYF.

This clonotype was picked up many times. The V call is TRBV11-1, the J call TRBJ1-6, with D perhaps TRBD1 (5 bases). This CDR3 spans 16 amino acids. From germline, CDR1 is SGHAT and CDR2 FQDESV (reference sequence). V was clipped by 5 bases and J by 9 bases, with 20 bases between them. CDR3 in DNA: TGTGCCAGCAGCCGTACTTGGAGACAGAGGAGTTCACCCCTCCACTTT. Its protein is CASSRTWRQRSSPLHF. The entire variable domain, with the rest obtained from reference TRBV11-1 and TRBJ1-6, is as follows: EAEVAQSPRYKITEKSQAVAFWCDPISGHATLYWYRQILGQGPELLVQFQDESVVDDSQLPKDRFSAERLKGVDSTLKIQPAELGDSAMYLCASSRTWRQRSSPLHFGNGTRLTVT.

The chain employs TRBV5-1 and TRBJ2-2; D might be TRBD2 (5 bases). With 1 base removed from V and 1 base from J, the gap between germline ends came to 11 bases. The germline V gene has CDR1 SGHRS and CDR2 YFSETQ. The CDR3 length is 16 residues. The CDR3 sequence: CASSLIAAVNTGELFF. The CDR3 region has the DNA TGCGCCAGCAGCTTGATCGCAGCGGTGAACACCGGGGAGCTGTTTTTT.

This clonotype was recorded a few times. V is TRBV20-1 and J is TRBJ1-2; possible D gene TRBD1, 5 bases. The CDR3 loop spans 14 amino acids. The germline gives CDR1 DFQATT, CDR2 SNEGSKA (reference sequence). Trimming removed 5 bases at V and 5 bases at J, with 18 bases between. CDR3 DNA sequence: TGCAGTGCTCAACCTATGGACAAAAATTATGGCTACACCTTC. Protein sequence: CSAQPMDKNYGYTF.

This clonotype has a count of ten or more. This chain uses TRBV12-3 or TRBV12-4 with TRBJ2-5, with a tentative D call TRBD1 (6 bases). The germline V and J ends were trimmed by 8 bases and 1 base, with 8 bases remaining between them. This CDR3 comprises 12 residues. CDR3 nucleotide sequence: TGTGCCAGCGGGACAAGCCAAGAGACCCAGTACTTC. Its protein is CASGTSQETQYF.

The J gene is TRBJ2-1, the V gene TRBV5-4; D possibly corresponds to TRBD1 (5 bases). This CDR3 comprises 14 residues. CDR1 is SGHNT and CDR2 is YYREEE in the germline V gene (reference sequence). Trimming stripped 2 bases from V and 8 bases from J, with 14 bases between. CDR3 loop: CASSLKGSKDEQFF. CDR3 nucleotides: TGTGCCAGCAGCTTAAAGGGGTCCAAGGATGAGCAGTTCTTC. Based on the CDR3 plus reference TRBV5-4 and TRBJ2-1, the full variable domain is ETGVTQSPTHLIKTRGQQVTLRCSSQSGHNTVSWYQQALGQGPQFIFQYYREEENGRGNFPPRFSGLQFPNYSSELNVNALELDDSALYLCASSLKGSKDEQFFGPGTRLTVL.